One T cell receptor beta chain is described in this entry. This specimen comes from a study of blood T cell repertoires in COVID-19. The V gene's germline CDR1 is MNHNY and CDR2 SVGAGI (reference sequence). There are 15 residues in the CDR3. V shed 6 bases and J 4 bases; nucleotides not matched to a gene: 9. The protocol was immunoSEQ multiplex PCR, while the TCRdb copy is restricted to in-frame clones and leaves out a portion. The sample contains approximately 270,000 clones, approximately 90% of which appear only once. The origin of this receptor is a woman aged 30 to 39 with COVID-19, enrolled during active disease. What was sequenced was peripheral blood. V is TRBV6-6 and J is TRBJ2-3, with 8 nucleotides matching TRBD1. CDR3 bases: TGTGCCAGCAGAGGAATTCAGGGGGCCCCAGATACGCAGTATTTT. It specifies CASRGIQGAPDTQYF.